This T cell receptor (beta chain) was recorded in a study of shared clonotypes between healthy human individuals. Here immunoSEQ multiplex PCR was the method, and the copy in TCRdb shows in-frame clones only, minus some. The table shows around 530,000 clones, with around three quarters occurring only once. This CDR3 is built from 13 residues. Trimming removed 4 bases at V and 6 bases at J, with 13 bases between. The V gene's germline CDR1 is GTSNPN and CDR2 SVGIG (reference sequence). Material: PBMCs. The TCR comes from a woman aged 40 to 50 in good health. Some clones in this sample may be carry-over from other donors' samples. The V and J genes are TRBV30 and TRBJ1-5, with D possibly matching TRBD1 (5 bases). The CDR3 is CAWTQGFGQPQHF. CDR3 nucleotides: TGTGCCTGGACCCAGGGATTCGGTCAGCCCCAGCATTTT.